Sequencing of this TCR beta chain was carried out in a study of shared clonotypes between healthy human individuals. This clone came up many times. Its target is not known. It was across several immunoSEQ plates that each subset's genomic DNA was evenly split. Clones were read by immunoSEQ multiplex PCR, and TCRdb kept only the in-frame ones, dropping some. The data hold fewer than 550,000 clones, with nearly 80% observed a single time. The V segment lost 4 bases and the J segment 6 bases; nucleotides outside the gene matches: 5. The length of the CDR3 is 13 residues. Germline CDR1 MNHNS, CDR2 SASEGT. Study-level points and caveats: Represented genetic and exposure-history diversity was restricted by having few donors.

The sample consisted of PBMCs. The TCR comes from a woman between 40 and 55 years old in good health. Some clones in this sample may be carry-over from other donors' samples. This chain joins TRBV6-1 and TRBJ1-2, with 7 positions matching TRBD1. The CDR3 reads CASSGRGPHGYTF. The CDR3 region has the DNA TGTGCCAGCAGTGGTAGGGGGCCTCATGGCTACACCTTC.